These T cell receptor beta chains were read from a single sample in a study of blood T cell repertoires in COVID-19. Sequencing was performed with immunoSEQ multiplex PCR; in TCRdb, only in-frame clones are kept and a portion is missing. This sample has 150,000 to 200,000 clones, with about four fifths found just once. Input material: peripheral blood. The receptors were sampled from a man aged 60 to 75 with active or convalescent COVID-19. Both conserved end residues are part of each CDR3. D genes are given only for firm matches. The listing skips clone size in some rows; elsewhere it reads once, few, many or a size class.

clone_size | j_call | v_call | d_call | cdr3_aa | cdr3_nt
NA | TRBJ2-3 | TRBV4-2 | TRBD2 | CASSQEASGGITDTQYF | TGTGCCAGCAGCCAAGAGGCTAGCGGGGGAATCACAGATACGCAGTATTTT
NA | TRBJ2-7 | TRBV6-5 | TRBD1 | CASSKRDRGYEQYF | TGTGCCAGCAGTAAAAGGGACAGGGGTTACGAGCAGTACTTC
NA | TRBJ2-1 | TRBV2 | TRBD2 | CASSSSGREQFF | TGTGCCAGCAGTTCTAGCGGGAGGGAGCAGTTCTTC
NA | TRBJ2-3 | TRBV24-1 | TRBD2 | CATSEPFSGSGTDTQYF | TGTGCCACCAGTGAGCCGTTTAGCGGGAGTGGTACAGATACGCAGTATTTT
NA | TRBJ1-3 | TRBV3-1/TRBV3-2 | TRBD1 | CASSQLQGAYGNTIYF | TGTGCCAGCAGCCAGTTACAGGGGGCGTACGGAAACACCATATATTTT
NA | TRBJ2-7 | TRBV24-1 | NA | CATSDRGHYEQYF | TGTGCCACCAGTGACCGGGGACACTACGAGCAGTACTTC
NA | TRBJ1-1 | TRBV6-5 | TRBD1 | CASSRDRGGTEAFF | TGTGCCAGCAGTAGAGACAGGGGCGGCACTGAAGCTTTCTTT
NA | TRBJ1-2 | TRBV5-1 | NA | CASRRGSGGREGYTF | TGCGCCAGCAGGAGGGGATCGGGGGGCCGTGAAGGCTACACCTTC
NA | TRBJ2-7 | TRBV5-1 | TRBD1 | CASTFFPQTGGHEQYF | TGCGCCAGCACCTTCTTCCCACAGACAGGGGGCCACGAGCAGTACTTC
once | TRBJ2-1 | TRBV4-1 | NA | CASSQGRTLSSYNEQFF | TGCGCCAGCAGCCAGGGGAGGACCTTGAGCTCCTACAATGAGCAGTTCTTC
NA | TRBJ2-3 | TRBV3-1/TRBV3-2 | NA | CASSQGPDTQYF | TGTGCCAGCAGCCAGGGCCCAGATACGCAGTATTTT
few | TRBJ1-2 | TRBV11-2 | NA | CASSSTGNYGYTF | TGTGCCAGCAGCTCGACAGGAAACTATGGCTACACCTTC
NA | TRBJ2-2 | TRBV18 | NA | CASSPPGVNTGELFF | TGTGCCAGCTCACCACCAGGGGTCAACACCGGGGAGCTGTTTTTT
NA | TRBJ2-5 | TRBV6-5 | NA | CAIVYSTTQYF | TGTGCCATAGTCTACTCTACGACCCAGTACTTC
NA | TRBJ1-1 | TRBV19 | NA | CASSGQMNTEAFF | TGTGCCAGTAGTGGGCAGATGAACACTGAAGCTTTCTTT
NA | TRBJ1-1 | TRBV2 | NA | CASTTDRSTEAFF | TGTGCCAGCACGACAGATCGCAGCACTGAAGCTTTCTTT
NA | TRBJ2-1 | TRBV7-2 | TRBD2 | CASSLGTSGHYNEQFF | TGTGCCAGCAGCTTAGGGACTAGCGGCCACTACAATGAGCAGTTCTTC
NA | TRBJ1-3 | TRBV19 | NA | CASSIPGRSSGNTIYF | TGTGCCAGTAGTATACCTGGTAGGAGCTCTGGAAACACCATATATTTT
once | TRBJ2-5 | TRBV28 | NA | CASSLPGLYQETQYF | TGTGCCAGCAGTCTACCGGGACTCTACCAAGAGACCCAGTACTTC
NA | TRBJ2-1 | TRBV29-1 | TRBD2 | CSVVGTSGSYEQFF | TGCAGCGTTGTAGGGACTAGCGGGAGTTATGAGCAGTTCTTC
NA | TRBJ2-3 | TRBV5-1 | TRBD1 | CASSVGQVTDTQYF | TGCGCCAGCAGCGTGGGACAGGTAACAGATACGCAGTATTTT
NA | TRBJ1-1 | TRBV28 | NA | CASTREALEAFF | TGTGCCAGCACCCGAGAGGCCTTGGAAGCTTTCTTT
NA | TRBJ1-6 | TRBV9 | TRBD1 | CASSVGQWSSYNSPLHF | TGTGCCAGCAGCGTGGGACAGTGGAGCTCCTATAATTCACCCCTCCACTTT
NA | TRBJ2-1 | TRBV6-5 | NA | CASSRNFGSYNEQFF | TGTGCCAGCAGTCGTAATTTCGGCTCCTACAATGAGCAGTTCTTC
NA | TRBJ1-1 | TRBV15 | TRBD1 | CATSRGGQVNTEAFF | TGTGCCACCAGCAGGGGGGGACAGGTGAACACTGAAGCTTTCTTT
once | TRBJ1-4 | TRBV14 | TRBD1 | CASSLLRDSNEKLFF | TGTGCCAGCAGCCTCCTCCGGGACAGCAATGAAAAACTGTTTTTT
NA | TRBJ2-3 | TRBV5-1 | NA | CASSFQELQRDTQYF | TGCGCCAGCAGCTTCCAAGAGTTGCAGCGAGATACGCAGTATTTT
NA | TRBJ1-3 | TRBV5-1 | NA | CASGDSPSGNTIYF | TGCGCCAGCGGAGATTCCCCCTCTGGAAACACCATATATTTT
NA | TRBJ1-5 | TRBV10-3 | NA | CAISGPGNQPQHF | TGTGCCATCAGCGGACCAGGGAATCAGCCCCAGCATTTT
NA | TRBJ2-7 | TRBV19 | TRBD2 | CASSTSGISYEQYF | TGTGCCAGTAGTACTAGCGGGATTTCCTACGAGCAGTACTTC
NA | TRBJ2-7 | TRBV14 | TRBD2 | CASSSAGGRAYEQYF | TGTGCCAGCAGCTCGGCTGGCGGGAGGGCCTACGAGCAGTACTTC
NA | TRBJ1-1 | TRBV20-1 | TRBD1 | CSASKGLTGNPEAFF | TGCAGTGCTAGTAAGGGACTGACAGGGAACCCTGAAGCTTTCTTT
NA | TRBJ1-5 | TRBV5-5 | TRBD1 | CASSFQGDDNQPQHF | TGTGCCAGCAGCTTCCAGGGGGATGACAATCAGCCCCAGCATTTT
NA | TRBJ2-7 | TRBV10-3 | TRBD2 | CAISGGLAGGNEQYF | TGTGCCATCAGTGGGGGTCTAGCGGGAGGTAACGAGCAGTACTTC
NA | TRBJ2-7 | TRBV6-5 | TRBD2 | CASGRGLLYEQYF | TGTGCCAGCGGTCGGGGACTACTCTACGAGCAGTACTTC
NA | TRBJ1-1 | TRBV10-3 | NA | CAISGLDGGRNTEAFF | TGTGCCATCAGTGGCCTCGATGGAGGGCGGAACACTGAAGCTTTCTTT
NA | TRBJ2-5 | TRBV5-1 | TRBD1 | CASRLTGGEYQETQYF | TGCGCCAGCAGGTTGACAGGGGGAGAGTACCAAGAGACCCAGTACTTC
NA | TRBJ2-7 | TRBV21-1 | NA | CASSKVCGASGYEQYF | TGTGCCAGCAGCAAAGTCTGCGGGGCGTCCGGCTACGAGCAGTACTTC
once | TRBJ2-5 | TRBV5-5 | NA | CASSLTERRETQYF | TGTGCCAGCAGCTTGACCGAGAGGAGGGAGACCCAGTACTTC
NA | TRBJ1-2 | TRBV6-5 | TRBD1 | CASRLQGADYGYTF | TGTGCCAGCAGACTACAGGGGGCGGACTATGGCTACACCTTC
NA | TRBJ1-2 | TRBV5-8 | TRBD1 | CASSLADRGAYGYTF | TGTGCCAGCAGCTTGGCGGACAGGGGCGCCTATGGCTACACCTTC
NA | TRBJ2-5 | TRBV10-3 | TRBD1 | CAISTRDRGQETQYF | TGTGCCATCAGCACACGGGACAGGGGCCAAGAGACCCAGTACTTC
NA | TRBJ2-7 | TRBV6-6 | TRBD2 | CASSLRLAGGPTPYEQYF | TGTGCCAGCAGTCTAAGACTAGCGGGAGGACCTACTCCCTACGAGCAGTACTTC
NA | TRBJ2-7 | TRBV29-1 | TRBD1 | CSVADRDYEQYF | TGCAGCGTTGCGGACAGGGACTACGAGCAGTACTTC
NA | TRBJ2-7 | TRBV21-1 | NA | CASRGQGGPQSSYEQYF | TGTGCCAGCCGCGGGCAGGGGGGCCCCCAGAGCTCCTACGAGCAGTACTTC
NA | TRBJ2-7 | TRBV28 | TRBD1 | CASSLAWGQGANEQYF | TGTGCCAGCAGTTTAGCATGGGGACAGGGGGCCAACGAGCAGTACTTC
NA | TRBJ2-7 | TRBV9 | TRBD1 | CASSAQPLRDRVGEQYF | TGTGCCAGCAGCGCGCAGCCCCTCCGGGACAGGGTGGGAGAGCAGTACTTC
NA | TRBJ1-2 | TRBV6-5 | NA | CASSQDTGLYGYTF | TGTGCCAGCAGTCAGGACACGGGTCTCTATGGCTACACCTTC
NA | TRBJ1-1 | TRBV19 | NA | CASRRQVDRTAEAFF | TGTGCCAGTAGAAGGCAGGTTGATAGGACTGCTGAAGCTTTCTTT
NA | TRBJ2-4 | TRBV19 | TRBD1 | CASSMAQGENIQYF | TGTGCCAGTAGTATGGCCCAGGGGGAAAACATTCAGTACTTC
NA | TRBJ2-7 | TRBV5-1 | TRBD2 | CASSLDSGGPYEQYF | TGCGCCAGCAGCTTGGATAGCGGGGGCCCCTACGAGCAGTACTTC
once | TRBJ1-2 | TRBV6-1 | NA | CASSDEGRGNYGYTF | TGTGCCAGCAGTGATGAGGGGAGGGGGAACTATGGCTACACCTTC
NA | TRBJ2-3 | TRBV6-5 | TRBD1 | CASTDDRDGTDTQYF | TGTGCCAGCACCGACGACAGGGATGGCACAGATACGCAGTATTTT
NA | TRBJ1-2 | TRBV10-3 | TRBD1 | CAIRGDRAPLVDGYTF | TGTGCCATCAGAGGGGACAGGGCCCCACTAGTAGACGGCTACACCTTC
NA | TRBJ2-3 | TRBV20-1 | NA | CSAPLLEAQYF | TGCAGTGCTCCACTACTAGAGGCGCAGTATTTT
few | TRBJ1-2 | TRBV11-2 | NA | CASSLIGHGYGYTF | TGTGCCAGCAGCCTAATCGGACACGGCTATGGCTACACCTTC
NA | TRBJ1-4 | TRBV18 | TRBD1 | CASKRTNRGNNEKLFF | TGTGCCAGCAAACGAACTAACAGGGGGAATAATGAAAAACTGTTTTTT